A single sample is the source of the 11 T cell receptor beta chains below, sequenced in a study of CD8 T cells in ankylosing spondylitis. In TCRdb, the 5' RACE reads were re-called with MiXCR into one record per CDR3 protein. Among 400,000 to 450,000 distinct CDR3 sequences listed, 15% to 20% were seen once. No cognate antigen is known for these TCRs. Broader study findings: Characteristic of ankylosing spondylitis blood, it appeared, was a TCR beta motif comprising several highly homologous variants.

The specimen sequenced was blood, either unsorted or a sorted T cell fraction (not recorded which). The receptor source for this set is a male donor with ankylosing spondylitis.

This clonotype was detected only a few times. The rearrangement uses TRBV6-2 or TRBV6-3 and TRBJ2-1, with 9 bases lining up with TRBD2. The V gene's germline CDR1 is MNHEY and CDR2 SVGEGT. There are 17 residues in the CDR3. J gave up 1 base and V 3 bases, and 7 bases lay outside the gene matches. For the CDR3, the DNA is TGTGCCAGCAGTTATGAGGCGGGAGGGGCATCCTACAATGAGCAGTTCTTC. Translated, it gives CASSYEAGGASYNEQFF.

In this sample, this clonotype turned up a few times. V and J are TRBV6-5 and TRBJ1-1; D call uncertain. V lost 0 bases and J 3 bases, leaving 14 bases between the germline ends. Germline V gene sequence: CDR1 MNHEY, CDR2 SVGAGI. CDR3 length: 16 residues. In DNA, the CDR3 is TGTGCCAGCAGTTACTCAGCCGTTGGCGCGGACACTGAAGCTTTCTTT. This sequence encodes CASSYSAVGADTEAFF.

In its sample, this clonotype was seen a few times. The rearrangement joins TRBV11-2 to TRBJ2-7; 7 bases align to TRBD2. The CDR3 is made up of 16 amino acids. Germline CDR1 is SGHAT and CDR2 is FQNNGV. Trimming took 5 bases from V and 5 from J; bases not matched to a gene: 15. This CDR3 is CASSIIDMGGADEQYF. The CDR3 nucleotides read TGTGCCAGCAGCATCATTGACATGGGAGGGGCGGACGAGCAGTACTTC.

As for this clonotype: Compared with germline, one end of the junction differs, possibly owing to a read error. The chain employs TRBV2 and TRBJ2-3; 10 bases agree with TRBD2. Germline V gene lookup returns CDR1 SNHLY and CDR2 FYNNEI. The CDR3 has 15 residues. The CDR3 coding sequence is TGTGCCAGCAGTTCTAGCGGGGGCCCCACAAATACGCAGTATTTT. Its protein product is CASSSSGGPTNTQYF.

The chain uses TRBV6-5 and TRBJ2-7; 10 nucleotides agree with TRBD1. J was trimmed by 3 bases and V by 2 bases; bases with no gene match: 10. The germline V gene has CDR1 MNHEY and CDR2 SVGAGI. This CDR3 is 17 amino acids long. The CDR3 region is CASSYAQSGTGVYEQYF. In DNA form, the CDR3 reads TGTGCCAGCAGTTACGCACAAAGCGGGACAGGGGTCTACGAGCAGTACTTC.

This clonotype was found a few times. V is TRBV20-1 and J is TRBJ2-1, with D unresolved. V dropped 6 bases and J dropped 4 bases, with 10 bases sitting between them. Germline lookup yields CDR1 DFQATT and CDR2 SNEGSKA (reference sequence). This CDR3 is built from 12 residues. The CDR3 reads CSAFFGYNEQFF. The CDR3 DNA is TGCAGTGCCTTTTTTGGGTACAATGAGCAGTTCTTC.

The chain has TRBV3-1 and TRBJ2-1; D unresolved. V shed 0 bases and J shed 10 bases, with 7 bases lying between them. The CDR3 length is 12 residues. CDR1 and CDR2 from the germline V gene are LGHDT and YNNKEL (reference sequence). The CDR3 DNA follows: TGTGCCAGCAGCCAAGATCGACCCGAGCAGTTCTTC. Its protein product is CASSQDRPEQFF.

This clonotype has more than one count but fewer than ten. The chain links TRBV12-5 to TRBJ2-5; D is possibly TRBD2 (5 bases). The CDR3 is 15 amino acids. Trimming left V 1 base short and J 4 bases short, with 13 bases between. Germline CDR1 reads LGHNT; CDR2 reads FRNRAP. The CDR3 DNA reads TGTGCTAGTGGTTTGGGTCAGGCAGGAGGAGAGACCCAGTACTTC. Its translation is CASGLGQAGGETQYF.

Only a few counts were recorded for this clonotype. The chain uses TRBV7-8 and TRBJ2-2; TRBD2 matches 9 bases. CDR3 size: 17 residues. Per the germline V gene, CDR1 is SGHVS and CDR2 is FQNEAQ. V lost 1 base to trimming and J lost 0 bases; unmatched junction nucleotides: 3. CDR3 sequence: CASSLGGLAPNTGELFF. DNA for the CDR3: TGTGCCAGCAGCTTAGGGGGACTAGCACCGAACACCGGGGAGCTGTTTTTT.

The chain is built from TRBV25-1 and TRBJ2-1; 8 nucleotides align to TRBD2. Trimming removed 2 bases from V and 4 bases from J; junction bases left unmatched: 4. The CDR3 is made up of 15 amino acids. Germline-derived CDR1 and CDR2 are MGHDK and SYGVNS. CDR3 DNA: TGTGCCAGCAGTGAACTTACTAGCGGTTACAATGAGCAGTTCTTC. Protein: CASSELTSGYNEQFF.

The V and J genes are TRBV20-1 and TRBJ2-1, with 9 bases that match TRBD2. Germline CDR1 DFQATT, CDR2 SNEGSKA (reference sequence). The ends lost 6 bases at V and 2 bases at J; junction bases unmatched: 8. CDR3 length: 15 residues. The CDR3 is CSAPIAGVPYNEQFF. The CDR3 DNA sequence: TGCAGTGCCCCAATAGCGGGAGTGCCCTACAATGAGCAGTTCTTC.